This T cell receptor (beta chain) emerged from a study of long-term antiretroviral therapy in people with HIV. immunoSEQ v3.0 was run at survey level. Sequencing was performed with immunoSEQ multiplex PCR; in TCRdb, only in-frame clones are kept and a portion is missing. Here the sample spans around 13,000 clones, approximately 73% being singletons. V lost 3 bases and J 1 base, leaving 3 bases between the germline ends. Germline loops: CDR1 LNHDA, CDR2 SQIVND (reference sequence). The CDR3 runs 12 residues. The J gene is TRBJ1-1, the V gene TRBV19; no clear D. This TCR was recovered from a man aged 40-50 years with HIV. Sequencing used unsorted PBMCs, obtained 3.1 years after starting antiretroviral therapy. This CDR3 is CASSIGNTEAFF. Written as DNA, the CDR3 is TGTGCCAGTAGTATTGGGAACACTGAAGCTTTCTTT.